This entry is about one T cell receptor beta chain. Its antigen is currently not known. No base quality values were provided; no much bigger clone lies one nucleotide off. Other DNA variants within this sample encode the same CDR3. Using the deep immunoSEQ assay, TCR CDR3 regions were amplified from genomic DNA by multiplex PCR. For each cell subset, the extracted genomic DNA was distributed evenly across all wells of several immunoSEQ 96-well plates, and each plate served as one replicate. For sorted subsets, roughly 200 ng of genomic DNA, equivalent to around 29,000 T cell genomes, went into each replicate PCR. Purified libraries were quantified with a Qubit 3.0 fluorometer, sized on a Bioanalyzer 2100, and re-quantified with the KAPA Library Quantification kit. Every immunoSEQ 96-well plate was sequenced on a separate single-read 150-cycle Illumina NextSeq 550 flow cell. From the authors' description of their analysis: Because the immunoSEQ output held only junctional sequences and lacked quality scores, the filtering could not match the filtering applied to full-length reads. To assign V/J genes and CDR3, sequences were annotated using PyIR, a Python wrapper for IgBLAST v1.9, with IMGT germline references. Reads were filtered out if the reads had weak V/J assignments (E-value above 1e-6), no CDR3, stop codons, out-of-frame junctions, or ambiguous translated residues. V3J clonotypes were defined by identical inferred V gene, J gene, and CDR3 amino acid sequence. To compute the percentage overlap between repertoires, the number of shared unique clonotypes was divided by the size of the smaller repertoire. Three approaches were used to assess repertoire richness: RTK rarefaction, the Chao1 estimator, and Recon v2.1 estimates of unobserved clonotypes. OLGA was used to compute generation probabilities for all TCRbeta clonotypes that the gDNA method yielded from a handful of donors. The immuneACCESS repertoire file appears here via TCRdb, limited to in-frame rearrangements. These files lack a portion of the clones; in checked studies, under half of the deficit traces to unresolved V genes, and the cause of the others is not known. D and trimming were read from the DNA, whereas the V and J calls and clone size are those reported in that table. The sample data list over a million clones, and about 80% of these were observed just once. Approximately 1.3% of the sample comes from the top ten.

These data are taken from a study of shared clonotypes between healthy human individuals (dated by TCRdb to the early 2020s). Background on the whole study: A couple of women and a few men aged 18 to 49 years were included in the cohort. To increase sequencing depth and limit assay-specific biases, TCR repertoire library preparation and sequencing were carried out by different laboratories using diverse techniques. To estimate repertoire size and how much clonotype sharing occurs between individuals, the study deeply sequenced the blood TCR repertoires of five healthy adults. Between about 0.8 and 9 billion PBMCs per donor were obtained by leukapheresis. For each donor, CD4 naive and CD4 memory were each given three plates, CD8 naive was given two plates, and CD8 memory was given one plate. Here is what the overall study found, with its caveats: Because the study included only a small number of donors, the genetic and exposure-history diversity represented was limited. Larger estimated clonotype richness was generally found for naive subsets than for memory subsets. Compared with non-shared clonotypes, the clonotypes found in all four sorted-subset donors had higher generation probabilities. Only blood was sampled, and tissue TCR repertoires likely differ from those in blood. Pairwise subsampling led to the expectation that sequencing depth would affect the degree of clonotype sharing among donors. Sharing across four donors was observed for 5% to 6.5% of naive CD4, 3% to 3.5% of naive CD8, 2.3% of memory CD4, and around 0.44% of memory CD8 clonotypes. Even with the large sequencing depth, rarefaction of the sorted-subset datasets indicated that sequencing was incomplete.

Healthy HIV-negative adults with no recently reported acute infections or vaccinations were included as donors. Only Caucasian adults living in Nashville, Tennessee, USA were represented among the donors. CD4+ T cells were enriched by magnetic negative selection; naive cells were then positively selected on CD45RA, and the negative fraction formed the memory subset. Blood was obtained by leukapheresis, after which PBMCs were separated by Ficoll-Histopaque density gradient centrifugation and cryopreserved in liquid nitrogen vapor phase. Analytical flow cytometry was used to check the purity and quantity of each magnetically sorted T cell population. Genomic DNA was isolated from every sorted fraction and measured by UV absorbance on a Nanodrop 2000c. There are 14 amino acids in the CDR3, from cysteine to phenylalanine inclusive. The only DNA kept is the CDR3, 42 bases in frame from the first base. The germline V gene specifies MNHNS as CDR1 and SASEGT as CDR2. V loses 2 bases of germline sequence and J loses 1 base, and the interval between the two ends is 6 bases.

The receptor was derived from a young man in good health. The chain couples TRBV6-1 to TRBJ1-5; too little of a D gene remains to name it. Sample: memory CD4+ T cells sorted from blood. The sample's cell subset or site label is to be understood as: CD45RA-negative fraction. CDR3 loop: CASSERGSNQPQHF. The bases are TGTGCCAGCAGTGAAAGAGGGAGCAATCAGCCCCAGCATTTT.